The following is a TCR beta chain sequence with its context. The clone's antigen remains unknown. No clone much larger than this one lies a single base away; base qualities are absent. This specimen comes from a study of T cell responses to AZD1222 COVID-19 vaccine (TCRdb year 2021). Concerning the study at large: TCR sequencing covered over 230 trial participants: 200 to 220 given two doses of AZD1222 and 26 given two doses of MenACWY control vaccine. Enrollment into the trials was organized by age into subgroups of 18-55, 56-69 and 70-plus years, and those subgroups contained approximately 150, 30 and 60 TCR-sequenced participants, respectively.

The CDR3 regions of human TCRbeta chains were analyzed by immunosequencing. The authors processed their data as follows. TCRs in the repertoires were compared against a reference library of SARS-CoV-2-specific TCRs that had been generated with the MIRA antigen-specificity platform. Breadth was defined as the fraction of unique TCRs that were SARS-CoV-2-associated, and depth was defined as the fraction of total T cells that were SARS-CoV-2-associated. Using the MIRA data, each spike-specific TCR was assigned both to the spike region to which the TCR was reactive and to a CD4 or CD8 class. Log10-transformed breadth and depth values were compared by one-way ANOVA with Sidak's multiple comparisons tests. TCRdb stores this immuneACCESS table with in-frame sequences only. Part of the clones is absent; in the studies checked, under half of the shortfall reflects unresolved V genes, and no reason is known for the rest. V and J calls and clone size follow that table, whereas D and trimming were derived from the DNA. Here the sample has about 82,000 clones; around 90% occur a single time. The top ten hold around 18% of the sample.

The CDR3 holds 12 amino acids from the cysteine to the phenylalanine. The read is trimmed to its CDR3 DNA, 36 bases read in frame from base 1. CDR1 and CDR2 were assigned from the germline V gene as SNHLY and FYNNEI. V loses 7 bases, J loses 1 base, and the germline ends lie 7 bases apart. Taken with the paper, the label for time point translates to: about 28 days (+/-7) after the second vaccine dose. AZD1222 recipients given second doses at about 4 weeks or at about 12 weeks were pooled, since spike-specific TCR depth and breadth were not found to differ between the two schedules. Samples from vaccinated people were obtained from the UK trials COV001 and COV002, which included a single-blind randomized controlled phase 2/3 trial of AZD1222 (ChAdOx1 nCoV-19) in healthy adults. Trial participant PBMC samples were collected at day 0 and day 28 after the second dose for TCRbeta chain sequencing. On the study overall, not on this receptor specifically: Because no day 14 peak-response samples were available, repertoires were characterized only after the peak T cell response. Conclusions about previously exposed vaccinees were limited because only five to seven AZD1222 recipients were SARS-CoV-2 seropositive at baseline. A significant rise in spike-specific TCR breadth and depth was observed after two AZD1222 doses relative to day 0 and relative to MenACWY recipients. The 56-69-year group was small, and its depth increase did not reach significance, likely because of low power. Reportedly, almost half of the unique spike-specific TCRs recognized epitopes lying outside the regions that are mutated in the B.1.351 and B.1.1.7 variants. Most participants were white British and females outnumbered males, and the authors suggested that clonal diversity may have been underestimated. CD4 TCRs associated with the vaccine covered the entire spike protein, and the dominant responses were in regions 160-218 and 743-854.

The sequence was collected from an adult who received the AZD1222 COVID-19 vaccine. The V gene is TRBV2 and the J gene is TRBJ2-5, with the D gene call left open. Sequencing was performed on peripheral blood, taken 28 days after the second AZD1222 dose. The base sequence is TGTGCCAGCAACGAAGCCCAAGAGACCCAGTACTTC. The resulting protein is CASNEAQETQYF.